The TCR beta chain described here comes from a study of blood T cell repertoires in COVID-19. Across the study: The United States, Italy and Spain supplied acute and convalescent COVID-19 samples. From T cells, B-cell-depleted T cells, or PBMCs came the material, which was cDNA or gDNA.

With V trimmed by 0 bases and J by 6 bases, 5 bases remained unmatched. CDR3 size: 14 residues. Germline V lookup: CDR1 SGHTS, CDR2 YDEGEE. The age range of participants was about 18 to 95 years, with residence in around 22 US areas. TCRdb's table, derived via immunoSEQ multiplex PCR, lists solely in-frame clones and lacks some. The data contain hundreds of thousands of clones, just under 90% of them singletons. The chain combines TRBV5-8 with TRBJ1-2; 7 bases are shared with TRBD1. The material sequenced was PBMCs or T cells enriched from blood (not recorded which). This TCR was recovered from a woman under 40 with acute COVID-19. CDR3 in DNA: TGTGCCAGCAGCTTGGGACAGGGTTGGGATGGCTACACCTTC. Protein sequence: CASSLGQGWDGYTF.